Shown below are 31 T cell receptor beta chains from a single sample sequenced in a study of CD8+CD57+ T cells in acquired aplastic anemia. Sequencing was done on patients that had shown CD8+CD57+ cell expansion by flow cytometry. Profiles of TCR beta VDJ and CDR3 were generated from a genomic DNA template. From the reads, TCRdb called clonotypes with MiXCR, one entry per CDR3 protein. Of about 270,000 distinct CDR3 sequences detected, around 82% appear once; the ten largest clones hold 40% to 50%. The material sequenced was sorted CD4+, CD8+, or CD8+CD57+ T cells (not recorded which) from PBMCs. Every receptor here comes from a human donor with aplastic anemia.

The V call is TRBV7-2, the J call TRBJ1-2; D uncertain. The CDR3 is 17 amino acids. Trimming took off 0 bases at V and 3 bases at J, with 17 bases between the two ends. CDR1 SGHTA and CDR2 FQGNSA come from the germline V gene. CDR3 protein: CASSLARGPATHYGYTF. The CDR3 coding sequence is TGTGCCAGCAGCTTAGCGAGAGGGCCCGCTACGCACTATGGCTACACCTTC.

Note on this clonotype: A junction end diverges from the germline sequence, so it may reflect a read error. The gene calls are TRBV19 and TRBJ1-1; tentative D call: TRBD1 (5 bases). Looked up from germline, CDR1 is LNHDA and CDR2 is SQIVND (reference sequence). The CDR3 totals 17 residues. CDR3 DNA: TGTGCCAGCAGTGGGGGGGAACGACCGGGAGGAAACACTGCAGCTTTCTTT. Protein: CASSGGERPGGNTAAFF.

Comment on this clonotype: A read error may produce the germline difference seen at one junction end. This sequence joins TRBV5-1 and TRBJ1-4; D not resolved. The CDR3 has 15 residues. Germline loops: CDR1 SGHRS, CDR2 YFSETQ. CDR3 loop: CASSWSGRTDEKLFF. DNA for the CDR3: TGCGCCAGCAGCTGGAGCGGGAGAACTGATGAAAAACTGTTTTTT.

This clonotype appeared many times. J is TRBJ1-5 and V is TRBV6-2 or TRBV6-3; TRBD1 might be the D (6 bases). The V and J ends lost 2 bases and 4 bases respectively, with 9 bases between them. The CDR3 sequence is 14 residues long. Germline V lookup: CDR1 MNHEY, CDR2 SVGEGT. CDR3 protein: CASSYGTRNQPQHF. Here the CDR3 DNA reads TGTGCCAGCAGTTACGGGACACGTAATCAGCCCCAGCATTTT.

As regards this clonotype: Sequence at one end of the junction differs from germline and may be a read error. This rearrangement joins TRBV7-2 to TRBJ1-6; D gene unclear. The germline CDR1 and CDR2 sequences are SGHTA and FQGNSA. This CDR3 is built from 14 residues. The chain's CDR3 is CASSLDRAGGYEQF. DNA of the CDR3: TGTGCCAGCAGCTTAGATCGCGCGGGAGGTTACGAGCAGTTT.

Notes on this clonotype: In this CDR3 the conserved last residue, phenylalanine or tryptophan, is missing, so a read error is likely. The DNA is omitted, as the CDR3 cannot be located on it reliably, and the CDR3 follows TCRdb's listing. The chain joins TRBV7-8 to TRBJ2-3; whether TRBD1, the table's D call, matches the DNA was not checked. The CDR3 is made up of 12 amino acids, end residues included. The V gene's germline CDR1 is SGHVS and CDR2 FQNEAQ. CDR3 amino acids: CASSLRGDTDTY.

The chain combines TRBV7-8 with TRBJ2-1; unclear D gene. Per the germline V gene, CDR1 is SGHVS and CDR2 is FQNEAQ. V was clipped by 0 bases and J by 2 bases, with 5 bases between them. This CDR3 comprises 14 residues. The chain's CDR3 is CASSLAGTYNEQFF. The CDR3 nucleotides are TGTGCCAGCAGCTTAGCGGGGACCTACAATGAGCAGTTCTTC.

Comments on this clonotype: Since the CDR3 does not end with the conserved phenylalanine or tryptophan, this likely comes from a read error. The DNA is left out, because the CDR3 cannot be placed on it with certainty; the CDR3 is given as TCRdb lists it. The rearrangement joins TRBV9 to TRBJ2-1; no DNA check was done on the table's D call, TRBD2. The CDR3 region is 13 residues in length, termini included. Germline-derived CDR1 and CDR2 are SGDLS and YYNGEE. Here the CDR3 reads CASSERADNQPVV.

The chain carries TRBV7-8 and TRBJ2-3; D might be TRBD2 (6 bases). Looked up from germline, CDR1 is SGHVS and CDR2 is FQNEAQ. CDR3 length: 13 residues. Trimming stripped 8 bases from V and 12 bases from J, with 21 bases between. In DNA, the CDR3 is TGTGCCAGCGGCGACGGGGGAGGAGCCGATCAGTATTTT. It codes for CASGDGGGADQYF.

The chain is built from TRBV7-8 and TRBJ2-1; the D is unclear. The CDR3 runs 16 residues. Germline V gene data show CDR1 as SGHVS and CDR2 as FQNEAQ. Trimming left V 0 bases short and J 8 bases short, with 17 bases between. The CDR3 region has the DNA TGTGCCAGCAGCTTAGCAAGAGGCGCCGATACGCATGAGCAGTTCTTC. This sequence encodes CASSLARGADTHEQFF. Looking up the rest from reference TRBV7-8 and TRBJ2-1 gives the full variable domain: GAGVSQSPRYKVAKRGQDVALRCDPISGHVSLFWYQQALGQGPEFLTYFQNEAQLDKSGLPSDRFFAERPEGSVSTLKIQRTQQEDSAVYLCASSLARGADTHEQFFGPGTRLTVL.

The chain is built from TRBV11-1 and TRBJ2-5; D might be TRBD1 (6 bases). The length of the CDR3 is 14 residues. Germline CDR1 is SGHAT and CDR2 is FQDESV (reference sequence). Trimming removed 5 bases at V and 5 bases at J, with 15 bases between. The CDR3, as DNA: TGTGCCAGCAGCGGAGAACAGGGAGACGAGACCCAGTACTTC. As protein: CASSGEQGDETQYF.

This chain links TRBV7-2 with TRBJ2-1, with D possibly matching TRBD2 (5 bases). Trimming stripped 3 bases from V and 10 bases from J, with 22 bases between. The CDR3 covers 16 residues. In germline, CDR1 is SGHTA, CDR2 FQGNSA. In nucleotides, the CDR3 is TGTGCCAGCAGCTTGCAAGGAGGCGGCGACAATGACGAGCAGTTCTTC. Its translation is CASSLQGGGDNDEQFF.

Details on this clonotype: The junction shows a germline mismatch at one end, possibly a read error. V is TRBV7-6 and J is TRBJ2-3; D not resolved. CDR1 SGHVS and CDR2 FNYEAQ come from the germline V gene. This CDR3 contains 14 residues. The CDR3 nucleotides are TGTGCCAGCAGCTTAGCGCCACACAATGAGAAGTTGTTCTTT. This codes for CASSLAPHNEKLFF.

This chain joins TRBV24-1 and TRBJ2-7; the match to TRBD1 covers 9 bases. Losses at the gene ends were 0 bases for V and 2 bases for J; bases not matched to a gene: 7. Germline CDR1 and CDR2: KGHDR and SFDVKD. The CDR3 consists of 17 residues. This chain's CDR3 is CATSDLPGTGTTYEQYF. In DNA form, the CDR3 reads TGTGCCACCAGTGATTTGCCAGGGACAGGGACGACCTACGAGCAGTACTTC.

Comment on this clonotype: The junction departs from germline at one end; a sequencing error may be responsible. DNA of the CDR3: TGTGCCAGCAGCCAGACCCGACAGGGGAGACCCAATAAGCAGTTCTTC. It is translated as CASSQTRQGRPNKQFF. V is TRBV9 and J is TRBJ2-1, with TRBD1 identical over 8 bases. Per germline, CDR1 SGDLS and CDR2 YYNGEE. The CDR3 covers 16 residues.

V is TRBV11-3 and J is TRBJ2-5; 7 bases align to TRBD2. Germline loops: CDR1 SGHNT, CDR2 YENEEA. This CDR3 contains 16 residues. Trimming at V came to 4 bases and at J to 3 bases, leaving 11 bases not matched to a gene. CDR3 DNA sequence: TGTGCCAGCAGCTACCGATCTAACGGGGGGAAAGAGACCCAGTACTTC. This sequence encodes CASSYRSNGGKETQYF. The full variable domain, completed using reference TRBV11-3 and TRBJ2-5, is EAGVVQSPRYKIIEKKQPVAFWCNPISGHNTLYWYLQNLGQGPELLIRYENEEAVDDSQLPKDRFSAERLKGVDSTLKIQPAELGDSAVYLCASSYRSNGGKETQYFGPGTRLLVL.

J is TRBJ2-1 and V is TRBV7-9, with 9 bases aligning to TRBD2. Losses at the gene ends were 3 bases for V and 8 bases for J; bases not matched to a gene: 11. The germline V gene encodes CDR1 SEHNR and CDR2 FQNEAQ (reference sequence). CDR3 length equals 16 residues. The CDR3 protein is CASSLEGSGGHDEQFF. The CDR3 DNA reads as TGTGCCAGCAGCTTGGAGGGAAGCGGGGGGCACGATGAGCAGTTCTTC.

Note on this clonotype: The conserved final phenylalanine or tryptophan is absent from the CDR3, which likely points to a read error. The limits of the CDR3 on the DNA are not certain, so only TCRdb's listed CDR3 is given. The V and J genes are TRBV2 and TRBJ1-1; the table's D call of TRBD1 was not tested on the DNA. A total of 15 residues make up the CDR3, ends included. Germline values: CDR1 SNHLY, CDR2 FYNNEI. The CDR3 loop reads CASGVGVTGTPYFVP.

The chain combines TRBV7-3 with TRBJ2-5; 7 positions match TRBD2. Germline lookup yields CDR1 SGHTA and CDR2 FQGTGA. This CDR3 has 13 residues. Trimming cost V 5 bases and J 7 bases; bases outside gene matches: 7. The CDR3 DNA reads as TGTGCCAGCAGCCCCGCGGGAGAGGGGACCCAGTACTTC. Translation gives CASSPAGEGTQYF. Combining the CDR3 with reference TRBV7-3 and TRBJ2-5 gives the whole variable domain GAGVSQTPSNKVTEKGKYVELRCDPISGHTALYWYRQSLGQGPEFLIYFQGTGAADDSGLPNDRFFAVRPEGSVSTLKIQRTERGDSAVYLCASSPAGEGTQYFGPGTRLLVL.

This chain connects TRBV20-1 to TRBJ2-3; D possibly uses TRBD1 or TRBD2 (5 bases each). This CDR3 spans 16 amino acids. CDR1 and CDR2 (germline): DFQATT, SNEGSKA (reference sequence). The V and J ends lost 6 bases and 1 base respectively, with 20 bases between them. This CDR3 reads CSARARGDEGTDTQYF. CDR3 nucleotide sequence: TGCAGTGCCCGAGCCCGGGGCGATGAAGGCACAGATACGCAGTATTTT.

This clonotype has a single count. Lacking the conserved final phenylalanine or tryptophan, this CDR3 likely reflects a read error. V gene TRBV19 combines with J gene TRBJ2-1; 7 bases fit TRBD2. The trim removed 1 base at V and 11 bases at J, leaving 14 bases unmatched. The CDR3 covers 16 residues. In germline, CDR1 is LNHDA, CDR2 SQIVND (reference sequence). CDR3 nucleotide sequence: TGTGCCAGTAGTATAGCTAGCGGACTAGACAATGAGCAGCAGTTCGTC. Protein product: CASSIASGLDNEQQFV.

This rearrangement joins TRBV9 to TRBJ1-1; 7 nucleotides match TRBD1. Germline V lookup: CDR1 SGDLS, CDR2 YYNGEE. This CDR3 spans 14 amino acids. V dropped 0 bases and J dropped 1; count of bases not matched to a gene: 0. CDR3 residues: CASSVDRGNTEAFF. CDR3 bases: TGTGCCAGCAGCGTAGACAGGGGGAACACTGAAGCTTTCTTT.

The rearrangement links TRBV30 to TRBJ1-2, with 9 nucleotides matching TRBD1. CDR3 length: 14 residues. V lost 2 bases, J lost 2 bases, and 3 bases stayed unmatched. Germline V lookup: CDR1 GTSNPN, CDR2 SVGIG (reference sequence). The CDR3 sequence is CAWSPGTGNYGYTF. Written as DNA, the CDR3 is TGTGCCTGGAGTCCCGGGACAGGGAACTATGGCTACACCTTC.

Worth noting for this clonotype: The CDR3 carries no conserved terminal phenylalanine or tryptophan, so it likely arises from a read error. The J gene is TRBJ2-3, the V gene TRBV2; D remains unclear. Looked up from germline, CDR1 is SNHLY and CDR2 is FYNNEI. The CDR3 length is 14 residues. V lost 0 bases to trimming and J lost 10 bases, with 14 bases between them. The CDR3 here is CASSEAGSHDPQYL. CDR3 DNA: TGTGCCAGCAGTGAAGCGGGAAGTCATGATCCGCAGTATTTG.

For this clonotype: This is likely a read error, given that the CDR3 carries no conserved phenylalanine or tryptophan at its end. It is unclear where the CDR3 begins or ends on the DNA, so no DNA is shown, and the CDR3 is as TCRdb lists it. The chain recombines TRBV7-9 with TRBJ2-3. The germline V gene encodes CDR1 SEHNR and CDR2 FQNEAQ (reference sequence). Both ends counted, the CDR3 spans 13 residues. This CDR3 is CASGFGSTERKYY.

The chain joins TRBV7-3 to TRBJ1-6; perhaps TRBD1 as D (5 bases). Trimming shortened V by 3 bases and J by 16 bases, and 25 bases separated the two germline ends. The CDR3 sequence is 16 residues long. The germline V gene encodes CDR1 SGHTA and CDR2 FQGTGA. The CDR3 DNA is TGTGCCAGCAGCTTGGGACCCCCGAGCGGGAACTCCCGGCTCCACTTT. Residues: CASSLGPPSGNSRLHF.

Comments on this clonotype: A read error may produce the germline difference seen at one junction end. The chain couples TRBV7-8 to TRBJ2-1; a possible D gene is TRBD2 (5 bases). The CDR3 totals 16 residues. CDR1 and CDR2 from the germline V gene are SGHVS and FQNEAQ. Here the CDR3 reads CTSSLQGGADTHEQFF. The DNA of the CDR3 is TGTACCAGCAGCTTACAAGGAGGCGCCGATACGCATGAGCAGTTCTTC.

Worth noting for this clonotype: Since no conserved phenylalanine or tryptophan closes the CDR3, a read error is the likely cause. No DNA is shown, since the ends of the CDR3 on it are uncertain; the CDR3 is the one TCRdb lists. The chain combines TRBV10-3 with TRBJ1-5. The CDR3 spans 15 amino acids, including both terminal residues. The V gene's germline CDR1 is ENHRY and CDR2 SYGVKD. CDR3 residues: CAISQSGEANQPQQL.

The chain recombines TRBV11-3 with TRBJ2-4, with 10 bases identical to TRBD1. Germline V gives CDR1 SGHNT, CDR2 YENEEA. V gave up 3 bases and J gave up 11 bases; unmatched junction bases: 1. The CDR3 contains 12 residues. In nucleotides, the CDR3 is TGTGCCAGCAGCTTGACAGGGGGCGTTCAGTACTTC. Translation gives CASSLTGGVQYF.

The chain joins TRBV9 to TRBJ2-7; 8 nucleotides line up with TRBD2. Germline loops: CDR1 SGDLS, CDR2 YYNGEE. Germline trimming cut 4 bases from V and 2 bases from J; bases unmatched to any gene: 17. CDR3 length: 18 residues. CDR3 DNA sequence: TGTGCCAGCAGCTCCTCGGGGGGGAGCACAGATATTCCCTACGAGCAGTACGTC. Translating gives CASSSSGGSTDIPYEQYV.

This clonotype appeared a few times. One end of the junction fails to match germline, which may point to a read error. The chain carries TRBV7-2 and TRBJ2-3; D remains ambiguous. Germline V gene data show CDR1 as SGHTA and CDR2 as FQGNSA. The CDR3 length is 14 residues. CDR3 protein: CASSAASGSPLHFF. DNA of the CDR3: TGTGCCAGCAGCGCAGCTTCTGGGTCACCCCTCCACTTTTTT.